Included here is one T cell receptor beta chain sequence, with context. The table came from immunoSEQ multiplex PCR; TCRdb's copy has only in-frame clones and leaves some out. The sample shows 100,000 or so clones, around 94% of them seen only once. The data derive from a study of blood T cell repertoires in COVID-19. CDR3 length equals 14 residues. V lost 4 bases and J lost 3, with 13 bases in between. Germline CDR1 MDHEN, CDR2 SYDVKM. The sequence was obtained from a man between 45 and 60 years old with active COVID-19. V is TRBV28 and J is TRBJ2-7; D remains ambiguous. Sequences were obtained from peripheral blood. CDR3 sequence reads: CASSSYGSGYEQYF. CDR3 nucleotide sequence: TGTGCCAGCAGTTCTTACGGCTCGGGCTACGAGCAGTACTTC. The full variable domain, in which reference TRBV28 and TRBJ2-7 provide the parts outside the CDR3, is DVKVTQSSRYLVKRTGEKVFLECVQDMDHENMFWYRQDPGLGLRLIYFSYDVKMKEKGDIPEGYSVSREKKERFSLILESASTNQTSMYLCASSSYGSGYEQYFGPGTRLTVT.